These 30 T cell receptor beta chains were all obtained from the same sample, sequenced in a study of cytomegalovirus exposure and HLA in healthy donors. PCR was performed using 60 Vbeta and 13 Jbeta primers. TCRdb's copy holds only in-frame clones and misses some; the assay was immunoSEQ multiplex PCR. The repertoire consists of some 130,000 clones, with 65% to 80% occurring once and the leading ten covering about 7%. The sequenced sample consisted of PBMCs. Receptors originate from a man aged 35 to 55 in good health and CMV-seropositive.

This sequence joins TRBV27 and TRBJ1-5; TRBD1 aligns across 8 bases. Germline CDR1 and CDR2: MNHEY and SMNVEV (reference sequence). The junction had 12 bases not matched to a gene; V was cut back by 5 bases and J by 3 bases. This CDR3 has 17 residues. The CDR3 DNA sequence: TGTGCCAGCAGTCCGCCCTCCTGGACAGGGATCAATCAGCCCCAGCATTTT. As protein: CASSPPSWTGINQPQHF.

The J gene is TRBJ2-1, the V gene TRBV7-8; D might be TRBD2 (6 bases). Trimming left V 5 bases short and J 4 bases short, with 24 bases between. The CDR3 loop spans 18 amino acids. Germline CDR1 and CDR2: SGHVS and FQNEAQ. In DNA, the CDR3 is TGTGCCAGCAGCCGTCCCTGGGGAGGTCAGGCGCTTTACAATGAGCAGTTCTTC. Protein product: CASSRPWGGQALYNEQFF.

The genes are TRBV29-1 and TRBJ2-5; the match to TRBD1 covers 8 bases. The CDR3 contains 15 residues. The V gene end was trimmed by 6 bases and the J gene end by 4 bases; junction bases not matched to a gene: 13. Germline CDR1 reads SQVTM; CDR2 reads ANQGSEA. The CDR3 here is CSVKGTRGRGETQYF. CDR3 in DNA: TGCAGCGTGAAGGGAACCAGGGGGCGCGGAGAGACCCAGTACTTC.

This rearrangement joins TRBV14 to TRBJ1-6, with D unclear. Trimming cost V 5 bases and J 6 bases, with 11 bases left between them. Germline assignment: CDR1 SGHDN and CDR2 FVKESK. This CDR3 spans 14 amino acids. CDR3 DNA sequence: TGTGCCAGCAGCTGGTCACTCACTAATTCACCCCTCCACTTT. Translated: CASSWSLTNSPLHF.

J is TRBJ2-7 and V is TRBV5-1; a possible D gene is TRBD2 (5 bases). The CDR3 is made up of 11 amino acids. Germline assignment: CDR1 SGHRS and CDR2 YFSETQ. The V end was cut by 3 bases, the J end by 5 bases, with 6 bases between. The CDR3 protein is CASSSRDEQYF. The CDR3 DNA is TGCGCCAGCAGCTCGCGGGACGAGCAGTACTTC.

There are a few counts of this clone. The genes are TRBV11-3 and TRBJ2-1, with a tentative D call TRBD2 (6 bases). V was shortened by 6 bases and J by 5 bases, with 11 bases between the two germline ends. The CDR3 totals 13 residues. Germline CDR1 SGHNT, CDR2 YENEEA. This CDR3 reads CASSLGLHNEQFF. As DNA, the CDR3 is TGTGCCAGCAGTCTGGGACTCCACAATGAGCAGTTCTTC.

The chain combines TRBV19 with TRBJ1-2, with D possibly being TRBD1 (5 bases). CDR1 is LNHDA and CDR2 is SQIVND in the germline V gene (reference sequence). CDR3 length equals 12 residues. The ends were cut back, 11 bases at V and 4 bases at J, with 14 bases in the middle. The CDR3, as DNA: TGTGCCTCAAAGGGGCAGTTCTATGGCTACACCTTC. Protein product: CASKGQFYGYTF.

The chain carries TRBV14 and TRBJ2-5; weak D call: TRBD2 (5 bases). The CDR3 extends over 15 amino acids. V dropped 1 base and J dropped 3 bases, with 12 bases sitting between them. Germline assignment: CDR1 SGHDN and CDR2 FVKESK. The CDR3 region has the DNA TGTGCCAGCAGCCAAGTTGATCCTAGCAAAGAGACCCAGTACTTC. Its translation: CASSQVDPSKETQYF.

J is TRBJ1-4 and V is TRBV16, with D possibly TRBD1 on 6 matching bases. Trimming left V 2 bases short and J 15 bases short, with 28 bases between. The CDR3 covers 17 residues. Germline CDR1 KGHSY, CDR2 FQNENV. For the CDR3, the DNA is TGTGCCAGCAGCCAACTTGGTCTCCAAACAGGGATCGGTAAGTTGTTTTTT. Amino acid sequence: CASSQLGLQTGIGKLFF.

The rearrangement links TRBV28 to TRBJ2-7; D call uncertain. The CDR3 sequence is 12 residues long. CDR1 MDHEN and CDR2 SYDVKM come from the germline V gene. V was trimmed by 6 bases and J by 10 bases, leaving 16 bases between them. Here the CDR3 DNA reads TGTGCCAGCAGCGCACCCTATACGGGTCAGTACTTC. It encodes CASSAPYTGQYF.

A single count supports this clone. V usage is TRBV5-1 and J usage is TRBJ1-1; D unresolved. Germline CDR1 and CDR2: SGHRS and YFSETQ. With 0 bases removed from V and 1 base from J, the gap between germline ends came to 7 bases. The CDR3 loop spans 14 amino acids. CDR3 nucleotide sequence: TGCGCCAGCAGCTTGGACAGTTGGAACACTGAAGCTTTCTTT. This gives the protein CASSLDSWNTEAFF.

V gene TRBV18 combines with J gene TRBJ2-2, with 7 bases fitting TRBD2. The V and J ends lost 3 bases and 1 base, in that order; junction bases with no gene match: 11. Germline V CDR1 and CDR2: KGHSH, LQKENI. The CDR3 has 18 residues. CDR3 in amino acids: CASSPLQVASGNTGELFF. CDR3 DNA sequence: TGTGCCAGCTCACCGCTCCAGGTTGCTAGCGGGAACACCGGGGAGCTGTTTTTT.

In nucleotides, the CDR3 is TGTGCCAGTACCACAGGGAACACCTATGGCTACACCTTC. It codes for CASTTGNTYGYTF. The rearrangement links TRBV19 to TRBJ1-2, with D possibly matching TRBD1 (6 bases). V was shortened by 7 bases and J by 4 bases, with 13 bases between the two germline ends. The CDR3 covers 13 residues. CDR1 and CDR2 (germline): LNHDA, SQIVND (reference sequence).

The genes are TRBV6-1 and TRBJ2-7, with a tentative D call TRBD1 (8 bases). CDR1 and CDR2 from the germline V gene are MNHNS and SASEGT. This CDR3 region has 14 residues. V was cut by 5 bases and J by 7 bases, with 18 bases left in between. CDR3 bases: TGTGCCAGCAGTTGGGCACAGGGGGGGTATGAGCAGTACTTC. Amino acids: CASSWAQGGYEQYF.

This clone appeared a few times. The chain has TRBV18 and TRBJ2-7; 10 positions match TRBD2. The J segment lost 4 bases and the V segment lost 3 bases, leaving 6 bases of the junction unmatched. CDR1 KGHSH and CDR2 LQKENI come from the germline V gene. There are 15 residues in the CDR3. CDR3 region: CASSPILAGVYEQYF. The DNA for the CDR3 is TGTGCCAGCTCACCGATTCTAGCGGGAGTTTACGAGCAGTACTTC.

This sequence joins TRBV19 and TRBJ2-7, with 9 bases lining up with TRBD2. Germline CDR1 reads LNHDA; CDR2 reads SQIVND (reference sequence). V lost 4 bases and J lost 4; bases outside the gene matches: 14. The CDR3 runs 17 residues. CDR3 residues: CASSTGREGLKSYEQYF. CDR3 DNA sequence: TGTGCCAGTAGTACGGGGCGGGAGGGCCTTAAATCGTACGAGCAGTACTTC.

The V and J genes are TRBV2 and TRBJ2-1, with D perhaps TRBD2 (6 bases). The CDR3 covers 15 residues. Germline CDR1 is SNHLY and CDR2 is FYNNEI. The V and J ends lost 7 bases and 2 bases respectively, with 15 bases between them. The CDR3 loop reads CASTTGRDPYNEQFF. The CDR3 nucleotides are TGTGCCAGCACCACGGGGCGGGACCCCTACAATGAGCAGTTCTTC. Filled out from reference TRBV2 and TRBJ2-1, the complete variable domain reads EPEVTQTPSHQVTQMGQEVILRCVPISNHLYFYWYRQILGQKVEFLVSFYNNEISEKSEIFDDQFSVERPDGSNFTLKIRSTKLEDSAMYFCASTTGRDPYNEQFFGPGTRLTVL.

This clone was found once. The CDR3: CSAREGVGYTF. The CDR3 nucleotides are TGCAGTGCTAGAGAAGGGGTCGGCTACACCTTC. This rearrangement joins TRBV20-1 to TRBJ1-2, with a tentative D call TRBD1 (5 bases). The V end was cut by 0 bases, the J end by 8 bases, with 7 bases between. This CDR3 contains 11 residues. Germline assignment: CDR1 DFQATT and CDR2 SNEGSKA (reference sequence).

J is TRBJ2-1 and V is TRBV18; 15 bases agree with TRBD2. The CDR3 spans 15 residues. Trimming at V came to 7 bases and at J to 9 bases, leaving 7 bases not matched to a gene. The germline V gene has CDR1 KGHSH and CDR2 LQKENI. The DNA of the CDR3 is TGTGCCAGCTGTCCGGGACTAGCGGGAGGTGGTGAGCAGTTCTTC. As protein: CASCPGLAGGGEQFF.

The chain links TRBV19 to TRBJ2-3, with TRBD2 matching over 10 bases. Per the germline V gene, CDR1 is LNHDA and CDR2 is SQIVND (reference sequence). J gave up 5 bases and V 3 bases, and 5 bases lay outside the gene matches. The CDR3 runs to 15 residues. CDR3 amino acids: CASSMGLAGVDTQYF. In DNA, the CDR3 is TGTGCCAGTAGTATGGGGCTAGCGGGAGTAGATACGCAGTATTTT.

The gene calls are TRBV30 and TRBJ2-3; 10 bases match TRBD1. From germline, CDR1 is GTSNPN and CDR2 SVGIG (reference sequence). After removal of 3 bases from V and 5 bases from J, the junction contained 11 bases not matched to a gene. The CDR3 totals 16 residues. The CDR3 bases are TGTGCCTGGAGCCTAATCCGGGACAGGGGAAGAGATACGCAGTATTTT. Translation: CAWSLIRDRGRDTQYF.

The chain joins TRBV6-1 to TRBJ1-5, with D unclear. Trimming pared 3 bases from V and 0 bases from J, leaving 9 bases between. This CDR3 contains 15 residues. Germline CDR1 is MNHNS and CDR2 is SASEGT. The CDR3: CASSDMSYSNQPQHF. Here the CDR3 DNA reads TGTGCCAGCAGTGATATGAGCTATAGCAATCAGCCCCAGCATTTT.

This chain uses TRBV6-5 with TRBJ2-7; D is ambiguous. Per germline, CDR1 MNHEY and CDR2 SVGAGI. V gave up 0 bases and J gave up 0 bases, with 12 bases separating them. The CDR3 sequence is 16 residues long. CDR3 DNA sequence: TGTGCCAGCAGTTACTCTGCCGGTAGATTCTCCTACGAGCAGTACTTC. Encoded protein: CASSYSAGRFSYEQYF.

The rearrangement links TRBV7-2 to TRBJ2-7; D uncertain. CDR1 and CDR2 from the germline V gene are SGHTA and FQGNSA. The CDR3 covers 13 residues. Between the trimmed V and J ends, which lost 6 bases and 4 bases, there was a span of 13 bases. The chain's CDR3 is CASRRSPEYEQYF. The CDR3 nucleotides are TGTGCCAGCAGGAGATCCCCCGAATACGAGCAGTACTTC.

In DNA, the CDR3 is TGTGCCAGTAAAGATAGCGGGAGCAAGGACGAGCAGTACTTC. Translating it yields CASKDSGSKDEQYF. The V and J genes are TRBV19 and TRBJ2-7; 9 positions match TRBD2. The CDR3 sequence is 14 residues long. With 7 bases clipped from V and 5 bases from J, the junction kept 9 bases outside the gene matches. From germline, CDR1 is LNHDA and CDR2 SQIVND (reference sequence).

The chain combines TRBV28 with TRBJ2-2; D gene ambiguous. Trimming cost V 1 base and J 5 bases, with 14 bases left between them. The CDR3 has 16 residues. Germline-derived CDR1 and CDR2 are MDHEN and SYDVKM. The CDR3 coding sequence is TGTGCCAGCAGTTTATCCTTTACTCATCAAACCGGGGAGCTGTTTTTT. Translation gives CASSLSFTHQTGELFF.

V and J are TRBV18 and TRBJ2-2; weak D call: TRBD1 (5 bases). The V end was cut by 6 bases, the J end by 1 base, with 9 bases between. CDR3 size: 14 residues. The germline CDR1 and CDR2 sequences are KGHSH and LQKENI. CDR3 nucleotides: TGTGCCAGCTCGGTAGGACAGAACACCGGGGAGCTGTTTTTT. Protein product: CASSVGQNTGELFF.

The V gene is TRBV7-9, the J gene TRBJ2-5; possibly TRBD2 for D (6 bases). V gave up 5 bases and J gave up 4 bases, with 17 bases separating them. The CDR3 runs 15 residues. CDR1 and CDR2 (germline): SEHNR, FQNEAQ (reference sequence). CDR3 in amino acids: CASSTLGVGGETQYF. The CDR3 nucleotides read TGTGCCAGCAGCACTCTGGGGGTGGGGGGAGAGACCCAGTACTTC.

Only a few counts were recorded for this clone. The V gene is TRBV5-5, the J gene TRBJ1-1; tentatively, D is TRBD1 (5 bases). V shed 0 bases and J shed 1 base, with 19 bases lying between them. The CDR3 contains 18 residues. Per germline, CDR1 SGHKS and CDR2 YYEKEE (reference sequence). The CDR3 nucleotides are TGTGCCAGCAGCTTGGCGGCAGGGTTTAGTTTGGAGAACACTGAAGCTTTCTTT. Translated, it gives CASSLAAGFSLENTEAFF.

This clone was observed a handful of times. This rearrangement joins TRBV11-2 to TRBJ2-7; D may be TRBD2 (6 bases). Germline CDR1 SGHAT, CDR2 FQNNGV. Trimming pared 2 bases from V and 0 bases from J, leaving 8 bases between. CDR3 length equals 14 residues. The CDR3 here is CASSLQTSSYEQYF. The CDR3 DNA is TGTGCCAGCAGCTTACAGACTAGCTCCTACGAGCAGTACTTC.